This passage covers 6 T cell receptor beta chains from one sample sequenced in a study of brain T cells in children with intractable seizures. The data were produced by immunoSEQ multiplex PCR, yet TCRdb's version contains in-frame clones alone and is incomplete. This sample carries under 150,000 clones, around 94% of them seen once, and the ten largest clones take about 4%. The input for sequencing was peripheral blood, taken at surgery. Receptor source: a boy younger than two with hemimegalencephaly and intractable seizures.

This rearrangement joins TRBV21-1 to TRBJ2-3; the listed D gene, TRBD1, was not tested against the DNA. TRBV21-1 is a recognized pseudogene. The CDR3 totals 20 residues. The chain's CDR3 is CASSKDGGGDQQGSKDTQYF. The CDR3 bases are TGTGCCAGCAGCAAAGACGGTGGGGGAGATCAACAGGGGAGTAAGGATACGCAGTATTTT.

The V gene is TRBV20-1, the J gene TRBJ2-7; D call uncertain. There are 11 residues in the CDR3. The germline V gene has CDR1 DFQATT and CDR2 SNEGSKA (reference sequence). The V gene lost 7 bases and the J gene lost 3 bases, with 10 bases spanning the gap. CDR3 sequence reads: CSGGVIYEQYF. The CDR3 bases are TGCAGTGGTGGAGTGATCTACGAGCAGTACTTC.

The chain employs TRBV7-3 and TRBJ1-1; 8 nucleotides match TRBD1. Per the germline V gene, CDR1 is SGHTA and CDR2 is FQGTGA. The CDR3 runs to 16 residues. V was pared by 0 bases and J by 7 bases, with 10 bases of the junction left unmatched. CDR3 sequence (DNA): TGTGCCAGCAGCTTAACAGGCGGACAGGGAGTGAATGAAGCTTTCTTT. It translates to CASSLTGGQGVNEAFF.

The CDR3 region is CASSQDIGEQYF. In DNA, the CDR3 is TGTGCCAGCAGCCAAGATATAGGCGAGCAGTACTTC. This rearrangement joins TRBV3-1 (or the pseudogene TRBV3-2) to TRBJ2-7; no clear D gene. This CDR3 contains 12 residues. The germline gives CDR1 LGHDT, CDR2 YNNKEL (reference sequence). The V gene lost 0 bases and the J gene lost 6 bases, with 6 bases spanning the gap.

CDR3 coding DNA: TGTGCCAGCAGCTTAGATTTTGAAACTTCACCCCTCCACTTT. Encoded protein: CASSLDFETSPLHF. This chain joins TRBV7-9 and TRBJ1-6; D remains ambiguous. This CDR3 has 14 amino acids. From germline, CDR1 is SEHNR and CDR2 FQNEAQ (reference sequence). Trimming stripped 1 base from V and 9 bases from J, with 10 bases between.

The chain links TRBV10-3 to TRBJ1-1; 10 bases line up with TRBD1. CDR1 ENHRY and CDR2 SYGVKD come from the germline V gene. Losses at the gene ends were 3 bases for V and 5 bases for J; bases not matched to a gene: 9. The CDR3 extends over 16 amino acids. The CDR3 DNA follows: TGTGCCATCAGTGACCCGGGACAGGGGTTTAATACTGAAGCTTTCTTT. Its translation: CAISDPGQGFNTEAFF.